The entry that follows covers one T cell receptor (beta chain) sequence. This sample was taken from a study of blood T cell repertoires in COVID-19. The repertoire was sequenced with immunoSEQ multiplex PCR; TCRdb's copy has only in-frame clones and lacks some. This table holds roughly 100,000 clones, 80% to 90% found once. Sequencing was carried out using peripheral blood. This TCR derives from a woman aged 80 or over with acute or convalescent COVID-19.

This CDR3 reads CAISEGQGARNTIYF. Here the CDR3 DNA reads TGTGCCATCAGTGAGGGCCAGGGTGCAAGAAACACCATATATTTT. The rearrangement uses TRBV10-3 and TRBJ1-3; D is perhaps TRBD1 (5 bases). This CDR3 spans 15 amino acids. Trimming took 2 bases from V and 5 from J, leaving 13 bases between them. Looked up from germline, CDR1 is ENHRY and CDR2 is SYGVKD.